Included here is one TCR beta chain sequence, with context. This clone has only a few counts. Which antigen it targets is not known. Per-nucleotide qualities are absent, and no much larger clonotype sits a single base away. Library construction relied on the immunoSEQ multiplex PCR assay. For TCR sequencing, RNA was extracted from every sample and reverse transcribed into cDNA to serve as template. First-strand cDNA was synthesized using SuperScript III with a 2:1 mix of oligo-dT and random hexamers. A synthetic immune receptor repertoire was used to gauge amplification bias, and whatever bias remained was removed computationally. In the source study's methods: After raw reads were preprocessed to remove errors, the CDR3 was defined following IMGT conventions as running from the conserved cysteine to phenylalanine. To get clonality, Shannon entropy was normalized by log2 of the number of productive unique TCRs and the result was subtracted from 1. Whether scalp clones were CD4 or CD8 was inferred by matching scalp TCRbeta sequences against CD4 and CD8 repertoires sorted from blood. As stored in TCRdb, this immuneACCESS dataset retains in-frame rearrangements with V and J assigned. A fraction of the clones does not appear; measured against another copy, unresolved V genes explain less than half of the discrepancy, and the remainder lacks a known reason. The D gene and trimming were derived from the DNA, and the V and J assignments and clone size from that table. The sample table holds 200,000 to 250,000 clones, of which over 60% were seen once. The top ten constitute 4% to 4.5% of the sample.

The data originate from a study of CD8+ T cells in alopecia areata (dated by TCRdb to between 2017 and 2018). For context, the study as a whole: Treated patients were enrolled in an open-label pilot trial of oral tofacitinib at 5 to 10 mg twice daily for moderate-to-severe alopecia areata. Tofacitinib was given for 6 to 18 months, followed by 6 months of follow-up off drug to assess delayed response and recurrence. For the treated patients, the SALT score, which quantifies what percentage of scalp surface area is affected, served as the measure of disease severity. High-throughput TCRbeta sequencing was used to examine T cell clonal expansion in alopecia areata in both the C3H/HeJ mouse model and human patients. In humans, TCRbeta sequencing was performed on scalp tissue and on sorted CD4+ and CD8+ peripheral blood T cells from healthy controls and from patients with patchy or totalis/universalis alopecia areata. Biopsies were taken from tofacitinib-treated patients at baseline and again at 4 and 24 weeks into treatment, and several of those patients also had a later scalp biopsy. Clonality in the scalp was compared among normal scalp (n=4), patchy alopecia areata scalp (n=8), and alopecia totalis/universalis scalp (n=8). The RNA source kit depended on sample type: the PAXgene miRNA kit for fixed scalp, the miRNeasy kit for PBMCs, and the RNeasy kit for mouse skin. TCRbeta CDR3 regions were amplified by immunoSEQ multiplex PCR with 35 Vbeta forward and 13 Jbeta reverse primers.

The junction shows trimming of 2 bases on V and 2 bases on J, and the gene matches do not reach 7 bases of it. Its CDR3 holds 17 amino acids, cysteine through phenylalanine. Only the CDR3 DNA is retained, 51 bases long and in frame from the first base. For CDR1 and CDR2, the germline V gene lists SGHAT and FQNNGV. The investigation overall reported the following: Shared TCR sequences between patients were less evident than in mice, which may be partly attributable to HLA diversity in the patient population. Higher clonality and more expanded CD8+ clones were observed in lesional scalp than in normal scalp, particularly in alopecia totalis/universalis, a finding suggestive of antigenic drive. Because the treated cohort was small and had just a single nonresponder, larger studies are needed to establish links between baseline CD8+ expansion and response. Resident alphabeta T cells in normal human skin are also sequenced, complicating scalp TCR repertoire analysis, unlike mouse skin dominated by gammadelta T cells. Many expanded lesional clones persisted in scalp and blood during tofacitinib treatment, which may partly explain relapse after stopping treatment. Tofacitinib significantly decreased scalp clonality and the number of expanded CD8+ clones among the top 100 scalp clones.

Explained via the paper, the time point label denotes: about four weeks on oral tofacitinib. In light of the paper, this sample's treatment or condition label describes: oral pan-JAK inhibitor, 5-10 mg twice daily. From alopecia areata patients, peripheral blood was collected along with lesional scalp punch biopsies. PBMCs were separated by density centrifugation and stained for CD3, CD4 and CD8, after which CD4+ and CD8+ T cells were sorted on a FACSAria. The chain joins TRBV11-2 to TRBJ2-4, with 9 bases aligning to TRBD2. The source is a human donor with alopecia areata. The material was CD4+ T cells sorted from blood, obtained at week 4, from a patient treated with tofacitinib. The nucleotide sequence is TGTGCCAGCAGCTTATATTCATCTAGCGGGACCAAAAACATTCAGTACTTC. Translated, it gives CASSLYSSSGTKNIQYF.